A selection of T cell receptor beta chains follows, all from one sample in a study of shared clonotypes between healthy human individuals. Produced via immunoSEQ multiplex PCR; TCRdb's table is partial and in-frame only. The sample has 950,000 to 1,100,000 clones; about 80% are singletons. Sequenced sample: memory CD4+ T cells sorted from blood. The origin of the receptors is a man between 18 and 35 years old in good health. The CDR3 runs from the conserved cysteine through the conserved F or W. Fields, in order: J gene, V gene, D gene, clone size, CDR3 DNA, CDR3 protein. D genes are given only for firm matches. The size field is filled for only some rows; it gives once, few, many or a size class.

J gene: TRBJ2-1
V gene: TRBV28
D gene: .
clone size: .
CDR3 DNA: TGTGCCAGCAGTTTATACCGCTCCTACAATGAGCAGTTCTTC
CDR3 protein: CASSLYRSYNEQFF

J gene: TRBJ2-3
V gene: TRBV4-1
D gene: TRBD2
clone size: .
CDR3 DNA: TGCGCCAGCAGCCAAGACCGGGGGGGCCTATATACGCAGTATTTT
CDR3 protein: CASSQDRGGLYTQYF

J gene: TRBJ2-1
V gene: TRBV6-5
D gene: .
clone size: .
CDR3 DNA: TGTGCCAGCCGTCCGGGGCCGACCTACAATGAGCAGTTCTTC
CDR3 protein: CASRPGPTYNEQFF

J gene: TRBJ1-4
V gene: TRBV30
D gene: TRBD1
clone size: .
CDR3 DNA: TGTGCCTGGAGACCGTCCGACCGGGACAGGGTGGTCCTGTTTTTT
CDR3 protein: CAWRPSDRDRVVLFF

J gene: TRBJ2-1
V gene: TRBV5-1
D gene: TRBD2
clone size: once
CDR3 DNA: TGCGCCAGCAGTTTACTAGCGGGAGAGATCAATGAGCAGTTCTTC
CDR3 protein: CASSLLAGEINEQFF

J gene: TRBJ2-5
V gene: TRBV6-6
D gene: TRBD2
clone size: .
CDR3 DNA: TGTGCCAGCAGAGGACTAGCGGGGGGGGAACCGTACTTC
CDR3 protein: CASRGLAGGEPYF

J gene: TRBJ1-2
V gene: TRBV27
D gene: .
clone size: few
CDR3 DNA: TGTGCCAGCAGGGGATCCTCACGGGCCTCTAACTATGGCTACACCTTC
CDR3 protein: CASRGSSRASNYGYTF

J gene: TRBJ2-2
V gene: TRBV4-3
D gene: .
clone size: .
CDR3 DNA: TGCGCCAGCAGCCAAGCAGGGTCCACCGGGGAGCTGTTTTTT
CDR3 protein: CASSQAGSTGELFF

J gene: TRBJ2-7
V gene: TRBV10-2
D gene: .
clone size: once
CDR3 DNA: TGCGCCAGCAGTCTATCAACTCCGGAGCAGTACTTC
CDR3 protein: CASSLSTPEQYF

J gene: TRBJ1-5
V gene: TRBV11-2
D gene: .
clone size: .
CDR3 DNA: TGTGCCAGCAGCTTATCCGGAGTTAGCAATCAGCCCCAGCATTTT
CDR3 protein: CASSLSGVSNQPQHF

J gene: TRBJ2-3
V gene: TRBV20-1
D gene: .
clone size: .
CDR3 DNA: TGCAGTGCTAACCTGGACAGGCAGTATTTT
CDR3 protein: CSANLDRQYF

J gene: TRBJ1-5
V gene: TRBV6-6
D gene: TRBD1
clone size: .
CDR3 DNA: TGTGCCAGCAGTTACACAGGGGAAAGCAATCAGCCCCAGCATTTT
CDR3 protein: CASSYTGESNQPQHF

J gene: TRBJ2-7
V gene: TRBV5-6
D gene: TRBD1
clone size: .
CDR3 DNA: TGTGCCAGCAGCTTGATAGGGACAGCCTCCTACGAGCAGTACTTC
CDR3 protein: CASSLIGTASYEQYF

J gene: TRBJ1-2
V gene: TRBV10-3
D gene: .
clone size: .
CDR3 DNA: TGTGCCATCAGTGAGTCCCAGAGTAGTGGCTACACCTTC
CDR3 protein: CAISESQSSGYTF

J gene: TRBJ2-7
V gene: TRBV7-2
D gene: TRBD1
clone size: .
CDR3 DNA: TGTGCCAGCAGCTTAGGCTATGGACAGGGGGCCTACGAGCAGTACTTC
CDR3 protein: CASSLGYGQGAYEQYF

J gene: TRBJ2-2
V gene: TRBV19
D gene: .
clone size: .
CDR3 DNA: TGTGCCAGTGGGGATCTCAGCGGGACAAGGGAGCTGTTTTTT
CDR3 protein: CASGDLSGTRELFF

J gene: TRBJ2-3
V gene: TRBV9
D gene: .
clone size: .
CDR3 DNA: TGTGCCAGCAGCGTAGGGGTAGCGTCAGATACGCAGTATTTT
CDR3 protein: CASSVGVASDTQYF

J gene: TRBJ2-3
V gene: TRBV9
D gene: .
clone size: .
CDR3 DNA: TGTGCCAGCAGCGTAGGCCAAGGGGGGACAGATACGCAGTATTTT
CDR3 protein: CASSVGQGGTDTQYF

J gene: TRBJ1-1
V gene: TRBV30
D gene: .
clone size: few
CDR3 DNA: TGTGCCTGGAGGGGGGACTCGCTAACGGCTTTCTTT
CDR3 protein: CAWRGDSLTAFF

J gene: TRBJ2-3
V gene: TRBV10-3
D gene: TRBD1
clone size: .
CDR3 DNA: TGTGCCATCAGTGGCAGTCCCGGACAGGGCATCCCCACAGATACGCAGTATTTT
CDR3 protein: CAISGSPGQGIPTDTQYF

J gene: TRBJ2-7
V gene: TRBV10-2
D gene: .
clone size: .
CDR3 DNA: TGCGCCAGCCGGGATCGTTCGGGCCACCTCTACGAGCAGTACTTC
CDR3 protein: CASRDRSGHLYEQYF

J gene: TRBJ2-3
V gene: TRBV11-1
D gene: .
clone size: .
CDR3 DNA: TGTGCCAGCAGCGAAACCTGGACACGAGGCGCCGATACGCAGTATTTT
CDR3 protein: CASSETWTRGADTQYF

J gene: TRBJ1-6
V gene: TRBV10-3
D gene: TRBD1
clone size: .
CDR3 DNA: TGTGCCATCAGTGAGCAGGGGGCAGGTTCACCCCTCCACTTT
CDR3 protein: CAISEQGAGSPLHF

J gene: TRBJ2-7
V gene: TRBV21-1
D gene: .
clone size: .
CDR3 DNA: TGTGCCAGCAGCAGGTCCCCCATGGTCCTTTACGAGCAGTACTTC
CDR3 protein: CASSRSPMVLYEQYF

J gene: TRBJ1-5
V gene: TRBV30
D gene: .
clone size: .
CDR3 DNA: TGTGCCTGGACCAAAAAGGGGAATCAGCCCCAGCATTTT
CDR3 protein: CAWTKKGNQPQHF

J gene: TRBJ1-1
V gene: TRBV7-8
D gene: .
clone size: once
CDR3 DNA: TGTGCCAGCAGCCCCCCCCTGGGAGGGAACACTGAAGCTTTCTTT
CDR3 protein: CASSPPLGGNTEAFF

J gene: TRBJ2-3
V gene: TRBV4-3
D gene: .
clone size: .
CDR3 DNA: TGCGCCAGCAGCCAAGATCCGAAGGGCGCAGATACGCAGTATTTT
CDR3 protein: CASSQDPKGADTQYF

J gene: TRBJ2-7
V gene: TRBV18
D gene: .
clone size: .
CDR3 DNA: TGTGCCAGCTCGCGGGACACTGGAGGCGAGCAGTACTTC
CDR3 protein: CASSRDTGGEQYF

J gene: TRBJ1-6
V gene: TRBV10-3
D gene: TRBD1
clone size: .
CDR3 DNA: TGTGCCATCAGTGAAACAGGGGGCCGCGACCTCCACTTT
CDR3 protein: CAISETGGRDLHF

J gene: TRBJ1-2
V gene: TRBV1
D gene: .
clone size: .
CDR3 DNA: TGCACCAGCAGCCATGCTCCGACTGGGGGGGGGCCTAACTCAATTAACTATGGCTACACCTTC
CDR3 protein: CTSSHAPTGGGPNSINYGYTF

J gene: TRBJ2-2
V gene: TRBV6-6
D gene: .
clone size: .
CDR3 DNA: TGTGCCAGCACCTTAGGGACAACGAACACCGGGGAGCTGTTTTTT
CDR3 protein: CASTLGTTNTGELFF

J gene: TRBJ1-1
V gene: TRBV2
D gene: TRBD1
clone size: few
CDR3 DNA: TGTGCCAAAGAAAGGGGGCTGAGCACTGAAGCTTTCTTT
CDR3 protein: CAKERGLSTEAFF

J gene: TRBJ2-1
V gene: TRBV19
D gene: TRBD1
clone size: .
CDR3 DNA: TGTGCCAGTAGGGACAGGGGGCTCAATGAGCAGTTCTTC
CDR3 protein: CASRDRGLNEQFF

J gene: TRBJ1-1
V gene: TRBV7-2
D gene: .
clone size: .
CDR3 DNA: TGTGCCAGCAGCCCGCTGGGAGGGGAGACTGAAGCTTTCTTT
CDR3 protein: CASSPLGGETEAFF

J gene: TRBJ1-2
V gene: TRBV28
D gene: .
clone size: .
CDR3 DNA: TGTGCCAGCAGTTTTAGGTTTTATGGCTACACCTTC
CDR3 protein: CASSFRFYGYTF

J gene: TRBJ2-1
V gene: TRBV4-3
D gene: .
clone size: .
CDR3 DNA: TGCGCCAGCAGCCAAGATAGGCTAGGTAGGGCTGAGCAGTTCTTC
CDR3 protein: CASSQDRLGRAEQFF

J gene: TRBJ2-1
V gene: TRBV6-1
D gene: TRBD2
clone size: .
CDR3 DNA: TGTGCCAGCAGGCCTAGCGGTTATGAGCAGTTCTTC
CDR3 protein: CASRPSGYEQFF

J gene: TRBJ2-5
V gene: TRBV5-8
D gene: TRBD1
clone size: .
CDR3 DNA: TGTGCCAGCAGCTTGGGGACAGGGGTACAAGAGACCCAGTACTTC
CDR3 protein: CASSLGTGVQETQYF

J gene: TRBJ2-1
V gene: TRBV6-1
D gene: TRBD1
clone size: .
CDR3 DNA: TGTGCCAGCACCTGGACAGGAGCCTACAATGAGCAGTTCTTC
CDR3 protein: CASTWTGAYNEQFF

J gene: TRBJ2-1
V gene: TRBV9
D gene: .
clone size: few
CDR3 DNA: TGTGCCAGCAGCGTAGGAGTGGAAAGCTCCTACAATGAGCAGTTCTTC
CDR3 protein: CASSVGVESSYNEQFF

J gene: TRBJ1-3
V gene: TRBV7-2
D gene: .
clone size: many
CDR3 DNA: TGTGCCAGCAGCTTAAGTGGGGGTTCCGGAAACACCATATATTTT
CDR3 protein: CASSLSGGSGNTIYF

J gene: TRBJ2-5
V gene: TRBV5-4
D gene: TRBD1
clone size: .
CDR3 DNA: TGTGCCAGCAGCACCGGACAGGGATACTCGGAGACCCAGTACTTC
CDR3 protein: CASSTGQGYSETQYF

J gene: TRBJ2-7
V gene: TRBV2
D gene: TRBD1
clone size: .
CDR3 DNA: TGTGCCAGCAGTATTCCCGGGACAGTCGACTACGAGCAGTACTTC
CDR3 protein: CASSIPGTVDYEQYF